In its sample, the clone carrying this T cell receptor (beta chain) was seen many times. Its antigen is unidentified. This library used roughly 430 ng RNA and molecular barcoded adaptors spanning alpha/delta and beta/gamma chains. One entry per CDR3 protein results from TCRdb running MiXCR on the reads. Among fewer than 45,000 distinct CDR3 sequences listed, roughly 13% were seen once. Germline assignment: CDR1 SEHNR and CDR2 FQNEAQ (reference sequence). The CDR3 sequence is 14 residues long. With V trimmed by 5 bases and J by 7 bases, 7 bases remained unmatched. The data derive from a study of read filtering for tumor transcriptome and immune sequencing. Study at large: Among patients, some 17 were male and more than 13 female, aged roughly 45 to 80 (mean roughly 64). Study observations and caveats: Compared with RNA-seq, IR-seq gave much higher clonotype depth and reliability. The sorted CD138-negative fraction was a mixed bone marrow immune population, not purified T cells.

The V call is TRBV7-9, the J call TRBJ2-1; TRBD2 aligns across 8 bases. Material: a population of CD138-negative cells sorted from bone marrow. The clonotype was recovered from a donor aged 40 or older with multiple myeloma. The CDR3 sequence is CASSPGTSVNEQFF. As DNA, the CDR3 is TGTGCCAGCAGCCCCGGGACTAGTGTTAATGAGCAGTTCTTC.